This T cell receptor beta chain was documented in a study of shared clonotypes between healthy human individuals. Study at large: Three men and a couple of women, aged 18 to 49, were donors.

Clones were sequenced by immunoSEQ multiplex PCR, and TCRdb holds only the in-frame ones, with some missing. Of hundreds of thousands of clones listed, 85% to 95% are singletons. Naive CD8 cells comprised CD45RO-negative, CCR7-positively selected cells, excluding terminally differentiated effector memory CD45RA+ cells. CDR3 length equals 13 residues. Germline CDR1 is SNHLY and CDR2 is FYNNEI. Trimming cost V 9 bases and J 4 bases, with 15 bases left between them. The chain is built from TRBV2 and TRBJ1-2; possible D gene TRBD1, 5 bases. This TCR derives from a woman in her twenties or thirties in good health. Input material: naive CD8+ T cells sorted from blood. CDR3 in amino acids: CASGAGATYGYTF. The CDR3 DNA follows: TGTGCCAGTGGGGCCGGGGCCACCTATGGCTACACCTTC.